Shown below are 15 T cell receptor beta chains from a single sample sequenced in a study of early T cells in non-severe SARS-CoV-2 infection. TCRdb processed the 5' RACE reads anew with MiXCR; each CDR3 protein has one entry. Of tens of thousands of distinct CDR3 sequences listed, about 9.4% are singletons. The sequenced material came from whole blood. The source of these receptors is an adult who was a healthcare worker with PCR-confirmed SARS-CoV-2 infection or an uninfected control (not recorded which).

The chain links TRBV28 to TRBJ2-3; D could derive from TRBD1 or TRBD2 (6 bases each). V lost 2 bases and J 0 bases, leaving 21 bases between the germline ends. Per germline, CDR1 MDHEN and CDR2 SYDVKM. The CDR3 runs 19 residues. DNA of the CDR3: TGTGCCAGCAGTTTAGCCTATGGAGGGGGGCGAAGAAGCACAGATACGCAGTATTTT. This translates into CASSLAYGGGRRSTDTQYF. The variable domain in full, with the rest retrieved from reference TRBV28 and TRBJ2-3, is DVKVTQSSRYLVKRTGEKVFLECVQDMDHENMFWYRQDPGLGLRLIYFSYDVKMKEKGDIPEGYSVSREKKERFSLILESASTNQTSMYLCASSLAYGGGRRSTDTQYFGPGTRLTVL.

A few counts support this clonotype. V is TRBV4-3 and J is TRBJ2-1; D remains unclear. CDR1 is LGHNA, CDR2 YSLEER, per germline. The V end was cut by 2 bases, the J end by 8 bases, with 10 bases between. The CDR3 length is 13 residues. This CDR3 reads CASSQRFADEQFF. The CDR3 DNA reads TGCGCCAGCAGCCAAAGATTCGCGGATGAGCAGTTCTTC.

This clonotype was counted many times. The genes are TRBV18 and TRBJ2-7; the D gene is possibly TRBD1 (6 bases). V dropped 1 base and J dropped 4 bases, with 11 bases sitting between them. CDR3 length equals 14 residues. Per germline, CDR1 KGHSH and CDR2 LQKENI. The CDR3: CASSPLEQGYEQYF. CDR3 nucleotides: TGTGCCAGCTCACCACTGGAGCAGGGGTACGAGCAGTACTTC.

The V gene is TRBV20-1, the J gene TRBJ2-7; TRBD1 might be the D (5 bases). The CDR3 runs 14 residues. The germline V gene has CDR1 DFQATT and CDR2 SNEGSKA (reference sequence). Trimming shortened V by 6 bases and J by 3 bases, and 18 bases separated the two germline ends. Here the CDR3 reads CSAPRQLGGYEQYF. DNA of the CDR3: TGCAGTGCCCCACGACAGCTGGGCGGCTACGAGCAGTACTTC.

The chain is built from TRBV20-1 and TRBJ2-5, with TRBD2 matching 10 bases. J gave up 1 base and V 6 bases, and 5 bases lay outside the gene matches. The CDR3 runs to 14 residues. The germline V gene has CDR1 DFQATT and CDR2 SNEGSKA (reference sequence). The CDR3 DNA sequence: TGCAGTGCCCAGCGGGGGGGCCCCCAAGAGACCCAGTACTTC. Protein sequence: CSAQRGGPQETQYF.

This clonotype has at least ten counts. The rearrangement uses TRBV7-3 and TRBJ1-2, with D possibly TRBD1 on 6 matching bases. Germline V gene sequence: CDR1 SGHTA, CDR2 FQGTGA. Trimming left V 5 bases short and J 7 bases short, with 14 bases between. The CDR3 runs 13 residues. The chain's CDR3 is CASSQQQGTGYTF. The CDR3 DNA reads TGTGCCAGCAGCCAACAACAGGGTACTGGCTACACCTTC. The full variable domain, rest sourced from reference TRBV7-3 and TRBJ1-2, is GAGVSQTPSNKVTEKGKYVELRCDPISGHTALYWYRQSLGQGPEFLIYFQGTGAADDSGLPNDRFFAVRPEGSVSTLKIQRTERGDSAVYLCASSQQQGTGYTFGSGTRLTVV.

This clonotype has just a few counts. This chain uses TRBV5-1 with TRBJ2-2, with a tentative D call TRBD1 (5 bases). V was trimmed by 4 bases and J by 7 bases, leaving 14 bases between them. The CDR3 totals 14 residues. Germline CDR1 is SGHRS and CDR2 is YFSETQ. The CDR3 sequence is CASSTTGSGGELFF. The CDR3, as DNA: TGCGCCAGCAGCACCACAGGTTCTGGCGGGGAGCTGTTTTTT.

This clonotype was found many times. V and J are TRBV7-2 and TRBJ2-7; perhaps TRBD2 as D (6 bases). Trimming took off 2 bases at V and 1 base at J, with 15 bases between the two ends. CDR3 length: 16 residues. CDR1 and CDR2 from the germline V gene are SGHTA and FQGNSA. The CDR3 spells CASSLNGGNPSYEQYF. The CDR3, as DNA: TGTGCCAGCAGCTTAAACGGGGGAAACCCGTCCTACGAGCAGTACTTC.

This clonotype was seen only a few times. J is TRBJ1-2 and V is TRBV5-4; 7 positions match TRBD1. The CDR3 sequence is 14 residues long. The germline V gene encodes CDR1 SGHNT and CDR2 YYREEE (reference sequence). V trimming: 4 bases; J trimming: 2 bases; junction bases outside the gene matches: 5. The CDR3 bases are TGTGCCAGCAGCGGGGCAGGGGGAAACTATGGCTACACCTTC. Translating gives CASSGAGGNYGYTF.

The chain has TRBV18 and TRBJ1-1; D gene unclear. CDR1 KGHSH and CDR2 LQKENI come from the germline V gene. Trimming removed 5 bases from V and 5 bases from J, with 15 bases in between. CDR3 length: 14 amino acids. In DNA, the CDR3 is TGTGCCAGCTCATCAAGTCGGAGAGGGACTGAAGCTTTCTTT. Amino acids: CASSSSRRGTEAFF.

This chain joins TRBV11-2 and TRBJ2-2, with TRBD1 matching 8 bases. The germline V gene has CDR1 SGHAT and CDR2 FQNNGV. Trimming took 8 bases from V and 7 from J; bases not matched to a gene: 12. The CDR3 loop spans 15 amino acids. The CDR3 DNA reads TGTGCCAGCTCGGGGCCAGGGGGCTTCGGCGGGGAGCTGTTTTTT. Encoded protein: CASSGPGGFGGELFF. Complete variable domain (other parts from reference TRBV11-2 and TRBJ2-2): EAGVAQSPRYKIIEKRQSVAFWCNPISGHATLYWYQQILGQGPKLLIQFQNNGVVDDSQLPKDRFSAERLKGVDSTLKIQPAKLEDSAVYLCASSGPGGFGGELFFGEGSRLTVL.

CDR3 nucleotide sequence: TGTGCCAGCAGTGAGACAGGGGGAATTGGAAACACCATATATTTT. Its protein product is CASSETGGIGNTIYF. V and J are TRBV25-1 and TRBJ1-3; 9 positions agree with TRBD1. The CDR3 extends over 15 amino acids. Trimming at V came to 3 bases and at J to 3 bases, leaving 3 bases not matched to a gene. Germline values: CDR1 MGHDK, CDR2 SYGVNS.

This clonotype occurred a few times. The V gene is TRBV3-1, the J gene TRBJ2-2; 11 bases agree with TRBD2. V was pared by 7 bases and J by 5 bases, with 6 bases of the junction left unmatched. This CDR3 spans 15 amino acids. CDR1 is LGHDT and CDR2 is YNNKEL in the germline V gene (reference sequence). The CDR3: CASTLTSGSTGELFF. The CDR3 DNA is TGTGCCAGCACCCTCACTAGCGGGAGTACCGGGGAGCTGTTTTTT.

In this sample, this clonotype turned up many times. The rearrangement links TRBV29-1 to TRBJ2-7; 10 bases are shared with TRBD1. Looked up from germline, CDR1 is SQVTM and CDR2 is ANQGSEA. V was clipped by 6 bases and J by 7 bases; unmatched bases: 6. The CDR3 runs 12 residues. This chain's CDR3 is CSVGTGEGEQYF. CDR3 nucleotide sequence: TGCAGCGTGGGGACAGGGGAGGGAGAGCAGTACTTC.

This clonotype was picked up many times. The V call is TRBV5-1, the J call TRBJ2-2; 15 nucleotides match TRBD2. Germline loops: CDR1 SGHRS, CDR2 YFSETQ. The CDR3 has 19 amino acids. V shed 2 bases and J 2 bases; nucleotides not matched to a gene: 7. The CDR3, as DNA: TGCGCCAGCAGCTTACCGGGACTAGCGGGGGGTCACAACACCGGGGAGCTGTTTTTT. The encoded protein is CASSLPGLAGGHNTGELFF.